The 22 T cell receptor beta chains below all came from one sample that was sequenced in a study of chemoradiotherapy in HPV16-positive cancers. Assay used: immunoSEQ multiplex PCR; TCRdb lists only in-frame clones, some missing. The sample yields approximately 30,000 clones, more than 70% seen once. Sequencing used blood, obtained from a patient who underwent chemoradiotherapy. These receptors all come from a human donor with HPV-associated anogenital cancer.

V gene TRBV27 combines with J gene TRBJ1-2, with 9 bases aligning to TRBD1. The CDR3 extends over 13 amino acids. Germline V CDR1 and CDR2: MNHEY, SMNVEV (reference sequence). V lost 5 bases and J lost 5; bases outside the gene matches: 3. The CDR3 loop reads CASSQDRGYGYTF. Here the CDR3 DNA reads TGTGCCAGCAGTCAGGACAGGGGTTATGGCTACACCTTC.

This clone was counted a single time. CDR3 loop: CASSRLLAGGRNEQFF. CDR3 DNA sequence: TGTGCCAGCAGCAGATTACTAGCGGGGGGGCGCAATGAGCAGTTCTTC. The chain joins TRBV5-6 to TRBJ2-1, with 13 positions matching TRBD2. Germline lookup yields CDR1 SGHDT and CDR2 YYEEEE. With 4 bases clipped from V and 6 bases from J, the junction kept 7 bases outside the gene matches. CDR3 length: 16 residues.

This chain connects TRBV5-4 to TRBJ1-3, with D uncertain. CDR3 length: 14 residues. Germline values: CDR1 SGHNT, CDR2 YYREEE (reference sequence). Trimming removed 1 base from V and 0 bases from J, with 5 bases in between. The CDR3 reads CASSLSRSGNTIYF. CDR3 nucleotides: TGTGCCAGCAGCTTGAGTCGCTCTGGAAACACCATATATTTT.

This sequence joins TRBV6-1 and TRBJ2-5; 13 positions match TRBD2. The germline gives CDR1 MNHNS, CDR2 SASEGT. This CDR3 spans 14 amino acids. The J segment lost 3 bases and the V segment lost 6 bases, leaving 1 base of the junction unmatched. The CDR3 coding sequence is TGTGCCAGCAGACTAGCGGGGGGGAAAGAGACCCAGTACTTC. This encodes CASRLAGGKETQYF.

The chain links TRBV14 to TRBJ2-5; D is perhaps TRBD1 (6 bases). The CDR3 has 13 amino acids. Trimming left V 3 bases short and J 2 bases short, with 7 bases between. Germline V gene sequence: CDR1 SGHDN, CDR2 FVKESK. CDR3 sequence (DNA): TGTGCCAGCAGCCACGGACAGCAAGAGACCCAGTACTTC. Its translation is CASSHGQQETQYF. Full variable domain (remainder filled in from reference TRBV14 and TRBJ2-5): EAGVTQFPSHSVIEKGQTVTLRCDPISGHDNLYWYRRVMGKEIKFLLHFVKESKQDESGMPNNRFLAERTGGTYSTLKVQPAELEDSGVYFCASSHGQQETQYFGPGTRLLVL.

The V and J genes are TRBV7-9 and TRBJ1-1; D ambiguous. Trimming removed 5 bases at V and 7 bases at J, with 11 bases between. CDR1 is SEHNR, CDR2 FQNEAQ, per germline (reference sequence). The CDR3 length is 12 residues. CDR3 coding DNA: TGTGCCAGCAGCCAATTGGCGGATGAAGCTTTCTTT. This gives the protein CASSQLADEAFF. The complete variable domain, with remaining parts taken from reference TRBV7-9 and TRBJ1-1, reads DTGVSQNPRHKITKRGQNVTFRCDPISEHNRLYWYRQTLGQGPEFLTYFQNEAQLEKSRLLSDRFSAERPKGSFSTLEIQRTEQGDSAMYLCASSQLADEAFFGQGTRLTVV.

The rearrangement joins TRBV6-4 to TRBJ1-2, with TRBD1 matching 8 bases. CDR3 length: 15 amino acids. Germline CDR1 and CDR2: MRHNA and SNTAGT. V was pared by 0 bases and J by 5 bases, with 5 bases of the junction left unmatched. CDR3 in amino acids: CASSDSRTGLYGYTF. CDR3 DNA: TGTGCCAGCAGTGACTCGAGGACAGGGCTTTATGGCTACACCTTC.

A few counts support this clone. The chain combines TRBV4-1 with TRBJ1-5; D gene ambiguous. CDR1 and CDR2 (germline): MGHRA, YSYEKL. CDR3 length: 13 amino acids. V lost 3 bases and J lost 9, with 12 bases in between. DNA of the CDR3: TGCGCCAGCAGCCAGGTCTTGGGGAGGCCCCAGCATTTT. Residues: CASSQVLGRPQHF.

As for this clone: The sample contains more than one DNA sequence encoding this CDR3. The chain recombines TRBV2 with TRBJ1-5, with a possible D match to TRBD1 (6 bases). Trimming pared 3 bases from V and 4 bases from J, leaving 7 bases between. This CDR3 is built from 13 residues. Germline CDR1 is SNHLY and CDR2 is FYNNEI. In DNA, the CDR3 is TGTGCCAGCAGTGAGACAGGTAATCAGCCCCAGCATTTT. It is translated as CASSETGNQPQHF.

The rearrangement uses TRBV28 and TRBJ1-3; D unclear. Germline V lookup: CDR1 MDHEN, CDR2 SYDVKM. The CDR3 runs to 14 residues. Trimming stripped 6 bases from V and 3 bases from J, with 12 bases between. The CDR3 loop is CASRPNGYGNTIYF. CDR3 in DNA: TGTGCCAGCAGGCCGAACGGCTATGGAAACACCATATATTTT.

The rearrangement uses TRBV14 and TRBJ2-1; no definite D call. V shed 5 bases and J shed 3 bases, with 17 bases lying between them. The CDR3 runs to 16 residues. CDR1 and CDR2 from the germline V gene are SGHDN and FVKESK. Here the CDR3 DNA reads TGTGCCAGCAGCGCCCCTGGGTGGGTACTCTACAATGAGCAGTTCTTC. Its protein product is CASSAPGWVLYNEQFF.

V is TRBV30 and J is TRBJ1-2; D is perhaps TRBD1 (5 bases). Germline CDR1 is GTSNPN and CDR2 is SVGIG (reference sequence). Trimming shortened V by 2 bases and J by 3 bases, and 10 bases separated the two germline ends. This CDR3 has 13 residues. CDR3: CAWSRQGDYGYTF. Here the CDR3 DNA reads TGTGCCTGGAGTAGGCAGGGAGACTATGGCTACACCTTC. Looking up the rest from reference TRBV30 and TRBJ1-2 gives the full variable domain: SQTIHQWPATLVQPVGSPLSLECTVEGTSNPNLYWYRQAAGRGLQLLFYSVGIGQISSEVPQNLSASRPQDRQFILSSKKLLLSDSGFYLCAWSRQGDYGYTFGSGTRLTVV.

The chain carries TRBV10-1 and TRBJ2-5, with D possibly being TRBD1 or TRBD2 (5 bases each). V was cut by 4 bases and J by 3 bases, with 9 bases left in between. Germline V gene sequence: CDR1 WNHNN, CDR2 SYGVQD (reference sequence). The CDR3 length is 13 residues. The CDR3 protein is CASSAGLKETQYF. The CDR3 coding sequence is TGCGCCAGCAGTGCGGGGCTCAAAGAGACCCAGTACTTC.

The V call is TRBV4-1, the J call TRBJ2-7; D is uncertain. CDR3 length: 14 residues. Trimming shortened V by 3 bases and J by 4 bases, and 13 bases separated the two germline ends. Per the germline V gene, CDR1 is MGHRA and CDR2 is YSYEKL. As DNA, the CDR3 is TGCGCCAGCAGCCATCGACCAACTGGGTACGAGCAGTACTTC. As protein: CASSHRPTGYEQYF.

This clone is medium-sized. CDR3 sequence reads: CASRDWENQPQHF. The CDR3 bases are TGTGCCAGCAGGGACTGGGAAAATCAGCCCCAGCATTTT. The V and J genes are TRBV6-1 and TRBJ1-5; D remains ambiguous. Trimming took 6 bases from V and 4 from J, leaving 10 bases between them. The germline V gene has CDR1 MNHNS and CDR2 SASEGT. This CDR3 region has 13 residues.

V usage is TRBV19 and J usage is TRBJ2-3; 7 bases match TRBD2. V dropped 2 bases and J dropped 1; count of bases not matched to a gene: 3. The CDR3 is made up of 15 amino acids. In germline, CDR1 is LNHDA, CDR2 SQIVND (reference sequence). The CDR3, as DNA: TGTGCCAGTAGTATATCTAGCGGCCGCACAGATACGCAGTATTTT. Its translation: CASSISSGRTDTQYF.

The rearrangement uses TRBV7-8 and TRBJ1-2; D unclear. Germline CDR1 and CDR2: SGHVS and FQNEAQ. The CDR3 is made up of 13 amino acids. V was shortened by 5 bases and J by 13 bases, with 20 bases between the two germline ends. The CDR3 DNA sequence: TGTGCCAGCAGCCCTCCGACGGCCACTGGAGGCACCTTC. It yields the protein CASSPPTATGGTF.

The gene calls are TRBV30 and TRBJ1-1, with 7 bases identical to TRBD1. Germline CDR1 is GTSNPN and CDR2 is SVGIG (reference sequence). The CDR3 is 12 amino acids. J was trimmed by 5 bases and V by 5 bases; bases with no gene match: 5. CDR3 amino acids: CAWGTARTEAFF. CDR3 nucleotide sequence: TGTGCCTGGGGGACAGCCCGAACTGAAGCTTTCTTT.

This chain links TRBV30 with TRBJ1-2; a weak D match, TRBD1 (5 bases). The germline CDR1 and CDR2 sequences are GTSNPN and SVGIG (reference sequence). With 1 base removed from V and 7 bases from J, the gap between germline ends came to 16 bases. CDR3 length: 14 amino acids. CDR3 DNA sequence: TGTGCCTGGAGTGGGCCAGGTCAGGGTAGTGGCTACACCTTC. Translation gives CAWSGPGQGSGYTF.

This clone was observed a few times. This chain uses TRBV6-4 with TRBJ2-3, with 9 bases that match TRBD2. The trim removed 0 bases at V and 1 base at J, leaving 2 bases unmatched. Germline CDR1 and CDR2: MRHNA and SNTAGT. The CDR3 spans 16 residues. Here the CDR3 DNA reads TGTGCCAGCAGTGACTCGGTAGCGGGAGGCACAGATACGCAGTATTTT. Translation: CASSDSVAGGTDTQYF.

This chain uses TRBV25-1 with TRBJ1-2; D uncertain. V lost 3 bases and J 5 bases, leaving 13 bases between the germline ends. The CDR3 runs 14 residues. CDR1 and CDR2 (germline): MGHDK, SYGVNS. This chain's CDR3 is CASSEGRDIYGYTF. The CDR3 DNA reads TGTGCCAGCAGTGAGGGCCGAGACATATATGGCTACACCTTC.

V is TRBV4-1 and J is TRBJ2-1; D may be TRBD1 or TRBD2 (5 bases each). In germline, CDR1 is MGHRA, CDR2 YSYEKL. The V end lost 1 base, the J end lost 4 bases, and 17 bases lay between the germline ends. This CDR3 region has 17 residues. In DNA, the CDR3 is TGCGCCAGCAGCCAAGCGGGGCCTGGATCAGCTTACAATGAGCAGTTCTTC. It specifies CASSQAGPGSAYNEQFF.